The 8 T cell receptor beta chains given below trace back to one sample, sequenced in a study of cytomegalovirus exposure and HLA in healthy donors. The repertoire was sequenced with immunoSEQ multiplex PCR; TCRdb's copy has only in-frame clones and lacks some. The sample has some 56,000 clones; roughly 92% are singletons. Sequenced sample: PBMCs. The receptor set was obtained from a young man in good health and CMV-seronegative.

CDR3: CASSINIQETQYF. The CDR3 bases are TGTGCCAGTAGTATTAACATCCAGGAGACCCAGTACTTC. This chain joins TRBV19 and TRBJ2-5; D remains ambiguous. CDR1 and CDR2 from the germline V gene are LNHDA and SQIVND (reference sequence). V lost 3 bases and J lost 5, with 10 bases in between. The CDR3 is 13 amino acids. Using reference TRBV19 and TRBJ2-5 for the parts outside the CDR3, the full variable domain is DGGITQSPKYLFRKEGQNVTLSCEQNLNHDAMYWYRQDPGQGLRLIYYSQIVNDFQKGDIAEGYSVSREKKESFPLTVTSAQKNPTAFYLCASSINIQETQYFGPGTRLLVL.

This clone was recorded only once. The same CDR3 arises from other DNA sequences in this sample as well. The chain employs TRBV7-9 and TRBJ1-2, with a possible D match to TRBD1 (6 bases). Between the trimmed V and J ends, which lost 1 base and 7 bases, there was a span of 13 bases. This CDR3 spans 14 amino acids. The germline V gene has CDR1 SEHNR and CDR2 FQNEAQ (reference sequence). The CDR3 spells CASSLGATGFGYTF. The CDR3 DNA follows: TGTGCCAGCAGCTTAGGGGCCACAGGGTTTGGCTACACCTTC.

The chain links TRBV11-3 to TRBJ2-5; a possible D gene is TRBD1 (5 bases). The CDR3 has 14 residues. V gave up 5 bases and J gave up 1 base, with 11 bases separating them. Looked up from germline, CDR1 is SGHNT and CDR2 is YENEEA. The CDR3 DNA reads as TGTGCCAGCAGCCAGGGATCCTCCCAAGAGACCCAGTACTTC. Its translation is CASSQGSSQETQYF. The full variable domain, with the rest looked up from reference TRBV11-3 and TRBJ2-5, is EAGVVQSPRYKIIEKKQPVAFWCNPISGHNTLYWYLQNLGQGPELLIRYENEEAVDDSQLPKDRFSAERLKGVDSTLKIQPAELGDSAVYLCASSQGSSQETQYFGPGTRLLVL.

This chain connects TRBV9 to TRBJ1-3; 7 bases are a match to TRBD1. Germline-derived CDR1 and CDR2 are SGDLS and YYNGEE. The V and J ends lost 6 bases and 4 bases, in that order; junction bases with no gene match: 13. This CDR3 region has 16 residues. The CDR3 loop is CASNYKQGQRGNTIYF. The DNA of the CDR3 is TGTGCCAGCAACTATAAGCAGGGACAGAGAGGAAACACCATATATTTT.

The chain joins TRBV28 to TRBJ2-3; D is possibly TRBD2 (6 bases). There are 15 residues in the CDR3. The germline V gene has CDR1 MDHEN and CDR2 SYDVKM. Trimming removed 8 bases at V and 3 bases at J, with 18 bases between. CDR3 residues: CASAMQAGTTDTQYF. The CDR3 coding sequence is TGTGCCAGCGCCATGCAGGCAGGGACTACAGATACGCAGTATTTT. Using reference TRBV28 and TRBJ2-3 for the parts outside the CDR3, the full variable domain is DVKVTQSSRYLVKRTGEKVFLECVQDMDHENMFWYRQDPGLGLRLIYFSYDVKMKEKGDIPEGYSVSREKKERFSLILESASTNQTSMYLCASAMQAGTTDTQYFGPGTRLTVL.

The genes are TRBV19 and TRBJ2-5; a possible D gene is TRBD1 (6 bases). V lost 9 bases and J 4 bases, leaving 15 bases between the germline ends. Germline lookup yields CDR1 LNHDA and CDR2 SQIVND (reference sequence). This CDR3 region has 13 residues. CDR3 region: CASSQGRGETQYF. The CDR3 DNA is TGTGCCAGCTCCCAGGGGCGAGGAGAGACCCAGTACTTC.

In its sample, this clone was seen a few times. The chain is built from TRBV27 and TRBJ2-3; D perhaps matches TRBD2 (6 bases). V was cut by 3 bases and J by 0 bases, with 13 bases left in between. Germline V gene lookup returns CDR1 MNHEY and CDR2 SMNVEV (reference sequence). The length of the CDR3 is 16 residues. CDR3 region: CASSLSPGLSTDTQYF. The CDR3 region has the DNA TGTGCCAGCAGTTTGTCCCCGGGACTGAGCACAGATACGCAGTATTTT.

This sequence joins TRBV7-9 and TRBJ2-5; 13 nucleotides line up with TRBD2. Trimming cost V 5 bases and J 4 bases; bases outside gene matches: 7. This CDR3 has 16 residues. Germline V lookup: CDR1 SEHNR, CDR2 FQNEAQ (reference sequence). The CDR3 protein is CASSPGTSGIGETQYF. In nucleotides, the CDR3 is TGTGCCAGCAGCCCCGGGACTAGCGGGATAGGAGAGACCCAGTACTTC.